Presented here are 29 T cell receptor beta chains from one specimen sequenced in a study of cytomegalovirus exposure and HLA in healthy donors. PCR used 60 Vbeta primers and 13 Jbeta primers. Clones were read by immunoSEQ multiplex PCR, and TCRdb kept only the in-frame ones, dropping some. The sample gives around 150,000 clones, 75% to 90% of which show up once; approximately 1.5% is in the top ten. The source material was PBMCs. Every receptor here comes from a middle-aged man in good health and CMV-seronegative.

The rearrangement uses TRBV5-8 and TRBJ2-7, with 8 bases identical to TRBD2. Germline V gene sequence: CDR1 SGHTS, CDR2 YDEGEE. J gave up 0 bases and V 3 bases, and 11 bases lay outside the gene matches. This CDR3 comprises 17 residues. The CDR3: CASSSLIAGGSSYEQYF. The CDR3 nucleotides are TGTGCCAGCAGCTCCCTAATCGCGGGAGGAAGCTCCTACGAGCAGTACTTC.

The V gene is TRBV28, the J gene TRBJ2-7, with TRBD1 as a possible D gene (5 bases). The germline V gene has CDR1 MDHEN and CDR2 SYDVKM. V lost 6 bases and J lost 3, with 18 bases in between. This CDR3 comprises 15 residues. CDR3 region: CASSLTGTSNYEQYF. For the CDR3, the DNA is TGTGCCAGCAGCCTCACAGGAACCTCTAACTACGAGCAGTACTTC.

The V gene is TRBV5-3, the J gene TRBJ1-1, with 7 bases fitting TRBD1. TRBV5-3 is designated an ORF whose function remains uncertain. This CDR3 is built from 15 residues. J was trimmed by 0 bases and V by 4 bases; bases with no gene match: 6. The DNA for the CDR3 is TGTGCCAGAAGCACTTGGGACAGCATGAACACTGAAGCTTTCTTT. Protein: CARSTWDSMNTEAFF.

V usage is TRBV29-1 and J usage is TRBJ2-1; TRBD1 agrees at 7 bases. The germline V gene encodes CDR1 SQVTM and CDR2 ANQGSEA. With 0 bases clipped from V and 9 bases from J, the junction kept 11 bases outside the gene matches. The CDR3 runs 15 residues. CDR3 nucleotides: TGCAGCGTTGAAGACCGGGACAGTTACCTTGGTGAGCAGTTCTTC. It is translated as CSVEDRDSYLGEQFF.

The V gene is TRBV2, the J gene TRBJ2-1; the match to TRBD2 covers 10 bases. Germline CDR1 and CDR2: SNHLY and FYNNEI. The CDR3 loop spans 18 amino acids. V lost 0 bases, J lost 1 base, and 6 bases stayed unmatched. DNA of the CDR3: TGTGCCAGCAGTGAAGCTAGCGGGAGGTTTGGATCCTACAATGAGCAGTTCTTC. Translated, it gives CASSEASGRFGSYNEQFF. Together with reference TRBV2 and TRBJ2-1, the CDR3 gives the full variable domain: EPEVTQTPSHQVTQMGQEVILRCVPISNHLYFYWYRQILGQKVEFLVSFYNNEISEKSEIFDDQFSVERPDGSNFTLKIRSTKLEDSAMYFCASSEASGRFGSYNEQFFGPGTRLTVL.

This chain links TRBV7-6 with TRBJ2-1, with a tentative D call TRBD2 (5 bases). The CDR3 spans 16 residues. Trimming left V 4 bases short and J 4 bases short, with 17 bases between. CDR1 and CDR2 from the germline V gene are SGHVS and FNYEAQ. The CDR3 reads CASSSPLAGLYNEQFF. Here the CDR3 DNA reads TGTGCCAGCAGCTCCCCCCTAGCAGGCTTATACAATGAGCAGTTCTTC.

This chain links TRBV7-3 with TRBJ2-1; D not resolved. Per germline, CDR1 SGHTA and CDR2 FQGTGA. Trimming left V 2 bases short and J 4 bases short, with 6 bases between. CDR3 length equals 13 residues. CDR3 nucleotide sequence: TGTGCCAGCAGCTTAGCGGCATACAATGAGCAGTTCTTC. Translation: CASSLAAYNEQFF.

The chain employs TRBV27 and TRBJ1-5, with 12 bases matching TRBD1. The CDR3 consists of 17 residues. With 5 bases clipped from V and 7 bases from J, the junction kept 12 bases outside the gene matches. Germline V gene sequence: CDR1 MNHEY, CDR2 SMNVEV (reference sequence). The CDR3 reads CASSNHPGTGGGQPQHF. CDR3 nucleotide sequence: TGTGCCAGCAGTAACCACCCGGGGACAGGGGGCGGACAGCCCCAGCATTTT.

Here the CDR3 DNA reads TGCAGCGTTGAAGACAGGGGGGAGAACGAGCAGTACTTC. It encodes CSVEDRGENEQYF. The J gene is TRBJ2-5, the V gene TRBV29-1; perhaps TRBD1 as D (7 bases). TRBJ2-7 explains the end of the DNA better; the J call may be wrong. Germline V gene sequence: CDR1 SQVTM, CDR2 ANQGSEA. The CDR3 length is 13 residues.

The gene calls are TRBV5-1 and TRBJ1-4; TRBD1 is a possible D gene (6 bases). The CDR3 runs 17 residues. Germline V gene lookup returns CDR1 SGHRS and CDR2 YFSETQ. The V gene lost 4 bases and the J gene lost 3 bases, with 19 bases spanning the gap. In DNA form, the CDR3 reads TGCGCCAGCAGCACCACAGGGTTCGTTACGGCTAATGAAAAACTGTTTTTT. The encoded protein is CASSTTGFVTANEKLFF.

The rearrangement uses TRBV30 and TRBJ1-1; D remains unclear. The V end was cut by 3 bases, the J end by 1 base, with 6 bases between. This CDR3 has 12 residues. Per the germline V gene, CDR1 is GTSNPN and CDR2 is SVGIG (reference sequence). The CDR3 sequence: CAWSIANTEAFF. The CDR3 region has the DNA TGTGCCTGGAGCATAGCGAACACTGAAGCTTTCTTT.

The chain joins TRBV2 to TRBJ1-3, with a tentative D call TRBD1 (5 bases). Germline loops: CDR1 SNHLY, CDR2 FYNNEI. The V end was cut by 2 bases, the J end by 3 bases, with 8 bases between. CDR3 size: 14 residues. CDR3: CASSERGLGNTIYF. The DNA for the CDR3 is TGTGCCAGCAGTGAAAGGGGACTTGGAAACACCATATATTTT.

In its sample, this clone was seen once. The chain joins TRBV30 to TRBJ1-1; 7 bases fit TRBD1. Germline V lookup: CDR1 GTSNPN, CDR2 SVGIG (reference sequence). Trimming took 4 bases from V and 0 from J; bases not matched to a gene: 5. The CDR3 is made up of 14 amino acids. CDR3 sequence (DNA): TGTGCCTGGAATCAGGGGGTGATGAACACTGAAGCTTTCTTT. Translating gives CAWNQGVMNTEAFF. The complete variable domain, with remaining parts taken from reference TRBV30 and TRBJ1-1, reads SQTIHQWPATLVQPVGSPLSLECTVEGTSNPNLYWYRQAAGRGLQLLFYSVGIGQISSEVPQNLSASRPQDRQFILSSKKLLLSDSGFYLCAWNQGVMNTEAFFGQGTRLTVV.

This clone was counted once. The genes are TRBV7-3 and TRBJ1-1; 8 bases are shared with TRBD1. CDR1 is SGHTA and CDR2 is FQGTGA in the germline V gene. The CDR3 extends over 15 amino acids. V lost 5 bases, J lost 4 bases, and 9 bases stayed unmatched. The CDR3 loop reads CASSKSGGTTTEAFF. CDR3 sequence (DNA): TGTGCCAGCAGCAAATCAGGGGGCACGACCACTGAAGCTTTCTTT.

The rearrangement joins TRBV6-5 to TRBJ2-2; perhaps TRBD2 as D (5 bases). Germline V CDR1 and CDR2: MNHEY, SVGAGI. V lost 5 bases, J lost 9 bases, and 13 bases lay in between. The CDR3 is 13 residues long. The CDR3 reads CASSPTEGRELFF. The CDR3, as DNA: TGTGCCAGCAGTCCTACTGAGGGTAGGGAGCTGTTTTTT.

This sequence joins TRBV5-1 and TRBJ2-7, with 7 nucleotides matching TRBD1. The junction had 3 bases not matched to a gene; V was cut back by 2 bases and J by 4 bases. Per the germline V gene, CDR1 is SGHRS and CDR2 is YFSETQ. The CDR3 covers 13 residues. CDR3 sequence (DNA): TGCGCCAGCAGCTTTACAGGGGAGTACGAGCAGTACTTC. Translation gives CASSFTGEYEQYF.

The chain employs TRBV29-1 and TRBJ2-7; TRBD1 aligns across 9 bases. CDR3 length equals 12 residues. Germline CDR1 SQVTM, CDR2 ANQGSEA. J gave up 6 bases and V 4 bases, and 4 bases lay outside the gene matches. The CDR3 bases are TGCAGCGTTGTAAGACAGGGGGGCGAGCAGTACTTC. This encodes CSVVRQGGEQYF.

Written as DNA, the CDR3 is TGTGCCTCTTGGACCGGACAGGGGGGCGAGTGGGGAGATACGCAGTATTTT. This encodes CASWTGQGGEWGDTQYF. The chain couples TRBV7-2 to TRBJ2-3; 10 nucleotides line up with TRBD1. Germline V CDR1 and CDR2: SGHTA, FQGNSA. The CDR3 spans 17 residues. Trimming removed 11 bases from V and 5 bases from J; junction bases left unmatched: 19.

The chain uses TRBV4-3 and TRBJ2-1; 13 bases map to TRBD2. Trimming cost V 5 bases and J 5 bases; bases outside gene matches: 15. CDR1 and CDR2 from the germline V gene are LGHNA and YSLEER. The CDR3 loop spans 19 amino acids. CDR3 nucleotides: TGCGCCAGCAGCGCCCGGCTCGGACTAGCGGGAGAGTTTGACAATGAGCAGTTCTTC. Translating gives CASSARLGLAGEFDNEQFF.

The chain has TRBV19 and TRBJ2-1; D is perhaps TRBD1 (5 bases). Trimming cost V 2 bases and J 5 bases, with 16 bases left between them. CDR3 length: 16 amino acids. The germline V gene has CDR1 LNHDA and CDR2 SQIVND (reference sequence). In DNA form, the CDR3 reads TGTGCCAGTAGTATATCCCGTGGCAGGGCGGACAATGAGCAGTTCTTC. It encodes CASSISRGRADNEQFF.

CDR3 sequence reads: CASSYEAGVGYEQYF. CDR3 sequence (DNA): TGTGCCAGCAGCTATGAAGCGGGAGTAGGATACGAGCAGTACTTC. V is TRBV5-4 and J is TRBJ2-5, with 8 bases fitting TRBD2. The DNA end is more similar to TRBJ2-7, so the J call may be wrong. The germline CDR1 and CDR2 sequences are SGHNT and YYREEE (reference sequence). There are 15 residues in the CDR3.

The rearrangement links TRBV6-5 to TRBJ2-7, with unresolved D. V was pared by 4 bases and J by 6 bases, with 10 bases between. Germline assignment: CDR1 MNHEY and CDR2 SVGAGI. The CDR3 is 12 amino acids. The CDR3 spells CASSSTGGEQYF. DNA of the CDR3: TGTGCCAGCAGTTCCACGGGTGGCGAGCAGTACTTC.

This clone was found a few times. V and J are TRBV5-1 and TRBJ1-6, with D perhaps matching TRBD1 (5 bases). Looked up from germline, CDR1 is SGHRS and CDR2 is YFSETQ. CDR3 size: 17 residues. V lost 1 base, J lost 3 bases, and 14 bases lay in between. The CDR3 bases are TGCGCCAGCAGCTTGACAGGACCTCCCCGCTATAATTCACCCCTCCACTTT. Protein: CASSLTGPPRYNSPLHF.

CDR3 sequence reads: CASSLVSFTSGANVLTF. The CDR3 region has the DNA TGTGCCAGCAGCTTAGTTAGTTTCACCTCTGGGGCCAACGTCCTGACTTTC. The chain links TRBV7-2 to TRBJ2-6; D is unresolved. V lost 1 base and J 0 bases, leaving 10 bases between the germline ends. Germline V CDR1 and CDR2: SGHTA, FQGNSA. The CDR3 runs 17 residues.

The chain links TRBV5-6 to TRBJ1-2, with D possibly being TRBD1 (5 bases). In germline, CDR1 is SGHDT, CDR2 YYEEEE. The CDR3 length is 14 residues. V shed 1 base and J shed 0 bases, with 7 bases lying between them. DNA of the CDR3: TGTGCCAGCAGCTTGCTAGGGGCTAACTATGGCTACACCTTC. Its translation: CASSLLGANYGYTF.

In this sample, this clone turned up once. The chain recombines TRBV5-5 with TRBJ2-3, with unresolved D. CDR3 length: 15 residues. Deletions cut 2 bases from V and 1 base from J, with 11 bases between. Germline CDR1 is SGHKS and CDR2 is YYEKEE (reference sequence). The CDR3 nucleotides are TGTGCCAGCAGCTTACAGTGGTTTGGCACAGATACGCAGTATTTT. It is translated as CASSLQWFGTDTQYF.

This clone was seen a few times. The chain links TRBV4-3 to TRBJ1-1, with unresolved D. This CDR3 contains 13 residues. The V gene's germline CDR1 is LGHNA and CDR2 YSLEER. Trimming removed 0 bases from V and 10 bases from J, with 12 bases in between. This CDR3 is CASSQERGSGAFF. The CDR3 DNA reads as TGCGCCAGCAGCCAAGAGCGGGGTTCTGGAGCTTTCTTT.

V and J are TRBV4-1 and TRBJ1-2; 7 bases are a match to TRBD1. Trimming took 7 bases from V and 6 from J; bases not matched to a gene: 11. Germline CDR1 reads MGHRA; CDR2 reads YSYEKL. The CDR3 covers 14 residues. The CDR3 region has the DNA TGCGCCAGCAACCTAAGGGGGCTAGGGGATGGCTACACCTTC. Protein sequence: CASNLRGLGDGYTF.

This clone has just a few counts. This chain uses TRBV11-2 with TRBJ2-3; TRBD2 matches 8 bases. The CDR3 has 14 residues. Looked up from germline, CDR1 is SGHAT and CDR2 is FQNNGV. Trimming cost V 4 bases and J 6 bases; bases outside gene matches: 6. The CDR3 reads CASSSGGARDTQYF. In DNA, the CDR3 is TGTGCCAGCAGCTCCGGGGGGGCCAGGGATACGCAGTATTTT.